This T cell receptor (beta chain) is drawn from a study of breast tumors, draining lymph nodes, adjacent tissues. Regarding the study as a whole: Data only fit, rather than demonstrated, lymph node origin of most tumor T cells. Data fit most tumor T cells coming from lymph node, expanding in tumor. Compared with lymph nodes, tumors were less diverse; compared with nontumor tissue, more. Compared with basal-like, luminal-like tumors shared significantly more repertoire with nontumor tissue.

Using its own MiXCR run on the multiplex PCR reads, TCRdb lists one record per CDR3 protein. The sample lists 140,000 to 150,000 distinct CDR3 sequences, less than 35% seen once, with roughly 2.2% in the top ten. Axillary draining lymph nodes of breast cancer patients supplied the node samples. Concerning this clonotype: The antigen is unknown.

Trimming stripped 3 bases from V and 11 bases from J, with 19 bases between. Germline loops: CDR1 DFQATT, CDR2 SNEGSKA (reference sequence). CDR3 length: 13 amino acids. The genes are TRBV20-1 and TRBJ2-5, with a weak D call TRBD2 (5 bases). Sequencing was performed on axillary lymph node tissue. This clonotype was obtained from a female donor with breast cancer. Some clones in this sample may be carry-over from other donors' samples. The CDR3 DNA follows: TGCAGTGCTAGTTCGGAGGATGGCTACGCGCAGTACTTC. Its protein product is CSASSEDGYAQYF.